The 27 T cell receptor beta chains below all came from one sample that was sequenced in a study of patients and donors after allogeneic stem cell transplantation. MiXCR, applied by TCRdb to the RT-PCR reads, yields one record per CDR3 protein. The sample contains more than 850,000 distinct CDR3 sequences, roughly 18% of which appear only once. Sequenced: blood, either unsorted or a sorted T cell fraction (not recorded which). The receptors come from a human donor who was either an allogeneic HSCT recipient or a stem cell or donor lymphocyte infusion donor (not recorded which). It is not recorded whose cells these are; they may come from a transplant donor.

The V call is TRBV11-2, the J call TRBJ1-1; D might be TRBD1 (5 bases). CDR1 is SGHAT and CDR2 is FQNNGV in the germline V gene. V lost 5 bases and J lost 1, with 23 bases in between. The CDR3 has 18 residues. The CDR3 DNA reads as TGTGCCAGCAGCCAGTGGGGGGGGTACGAGGTACGGAACACTGAAGCTTTCTTT. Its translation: CASSQWGGYEVRNTEAFF.

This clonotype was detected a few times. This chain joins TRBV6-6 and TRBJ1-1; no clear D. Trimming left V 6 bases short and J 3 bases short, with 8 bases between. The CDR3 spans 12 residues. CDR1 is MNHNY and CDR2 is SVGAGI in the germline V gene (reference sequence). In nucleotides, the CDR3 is TGTGCCAGCAGACATCGAGACACTGAAGCTTTCTTT. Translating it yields CASRHRDTEAFF.

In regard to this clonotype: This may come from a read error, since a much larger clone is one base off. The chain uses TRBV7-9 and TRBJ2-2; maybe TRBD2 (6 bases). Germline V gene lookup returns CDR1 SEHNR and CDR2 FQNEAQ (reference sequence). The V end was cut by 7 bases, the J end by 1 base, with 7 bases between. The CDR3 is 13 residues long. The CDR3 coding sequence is TGTGCCAGCACGGGGGAGAACACCGGGGAGCTGTTTTTT. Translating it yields CASTGENTGELFF. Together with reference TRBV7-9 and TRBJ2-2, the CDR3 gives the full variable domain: DTGVSQNPRHKITKRGQNVTFRCDPISEHNRLYWYRQTLGQGPEFLTYFQNEAQLEKSRLLSDRFSAERPKGSFSTLEIQRTEQGDSAMYLCASTGENTGELFFGEGSRLTVL.

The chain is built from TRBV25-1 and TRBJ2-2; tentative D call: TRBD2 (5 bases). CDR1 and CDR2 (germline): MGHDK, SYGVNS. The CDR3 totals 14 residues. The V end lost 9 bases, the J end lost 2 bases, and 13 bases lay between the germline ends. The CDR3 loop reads CASGRLLNTGELFF. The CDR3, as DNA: TGTGCCAGTGGGAGACTCCTTAACACCGGGGAGCTGTTTTTT.

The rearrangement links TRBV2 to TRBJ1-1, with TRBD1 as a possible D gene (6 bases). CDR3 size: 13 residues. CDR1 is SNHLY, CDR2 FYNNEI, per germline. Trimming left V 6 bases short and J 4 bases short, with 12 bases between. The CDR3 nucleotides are TGTGCCAGCAGGGTCAGGGGTGGCACTGAAGCTTTCTTT. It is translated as CASRVRGGTEAFF.

This CDR3 is CASSQESSNTEAFF. DNA for the CDR3: TGCGCCAGCAGCCAAGAGTCTAGTAACACTGAAGCTTTCTTT. The chain joins TRBV4-3 to TRBJ1-1; no definite D call. V shed 0 bases and J shed 2 bases, with 7 bases lying between them. The length of the CDR3 is 14 residues. From germline, CDR1 is LGHNA and CDR2 YSLEER.

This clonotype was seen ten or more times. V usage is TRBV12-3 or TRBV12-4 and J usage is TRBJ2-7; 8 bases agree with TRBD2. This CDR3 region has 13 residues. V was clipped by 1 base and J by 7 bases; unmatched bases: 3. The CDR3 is CASSLGLAREQYF. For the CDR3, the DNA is TGTGCCAGCAGTTTAGGACTAGCGCGAGAGCAGTACTTC.

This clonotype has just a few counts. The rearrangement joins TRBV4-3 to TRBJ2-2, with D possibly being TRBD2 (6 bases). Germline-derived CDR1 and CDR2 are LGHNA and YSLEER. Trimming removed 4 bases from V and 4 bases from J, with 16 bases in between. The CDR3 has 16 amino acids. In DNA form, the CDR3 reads TGCGCCAGCAGCCCGGCTGCGGGGAGAGGCACCGGGGAGCTGTTTTTT. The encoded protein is CASSPAAGRGTGELFF.

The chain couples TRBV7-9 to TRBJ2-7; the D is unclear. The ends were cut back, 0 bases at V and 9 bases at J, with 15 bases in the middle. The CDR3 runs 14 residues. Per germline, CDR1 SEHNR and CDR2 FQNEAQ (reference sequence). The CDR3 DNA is TGTGCCAGCAGCTTAGCCGTAAGGGAAGCTGCGCAGTACTTC. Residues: CASSLAVREAAQYF.

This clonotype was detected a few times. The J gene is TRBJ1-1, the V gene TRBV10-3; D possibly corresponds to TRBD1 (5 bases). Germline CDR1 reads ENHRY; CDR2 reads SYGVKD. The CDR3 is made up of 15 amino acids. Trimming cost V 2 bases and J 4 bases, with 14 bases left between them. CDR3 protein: CAISEGTQAGTEAFF. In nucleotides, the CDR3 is TGTGCCATCAGTGAGGGGACCCAGGCGGGCACTGAAGCTTTCTTT.

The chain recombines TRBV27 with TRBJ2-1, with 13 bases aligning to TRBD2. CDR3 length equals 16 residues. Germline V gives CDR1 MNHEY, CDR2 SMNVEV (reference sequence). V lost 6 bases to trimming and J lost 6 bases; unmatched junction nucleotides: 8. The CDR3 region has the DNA TGTGCCAGCAGCCGCCGGACTAGCGGGAGATCCAATGAGCAGTTCTTC. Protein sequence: CASSRRTSGRSNEQFF.

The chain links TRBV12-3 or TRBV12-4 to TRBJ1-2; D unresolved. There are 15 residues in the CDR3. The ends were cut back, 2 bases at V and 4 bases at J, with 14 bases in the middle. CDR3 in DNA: TGTGCCAGCAGTTTATCCCCCGGCCCTAGCTATGGCTACACCTTC. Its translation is CASSLSPGPSYGYTF.

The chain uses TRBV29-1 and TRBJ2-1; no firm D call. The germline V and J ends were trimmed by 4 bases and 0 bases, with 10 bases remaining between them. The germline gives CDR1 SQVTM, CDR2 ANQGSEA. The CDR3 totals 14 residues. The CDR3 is CSVVGRSSYNEQFF. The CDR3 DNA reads TGCAGCGTTGTTGGCCGGAGCTCCTACAATGAGCAGTTCTTC.

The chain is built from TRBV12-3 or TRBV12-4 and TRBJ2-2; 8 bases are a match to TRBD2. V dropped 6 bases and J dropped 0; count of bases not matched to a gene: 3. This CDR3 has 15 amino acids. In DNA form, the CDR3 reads TGTGCCAGCAGGGCGGGGGGTGCGAACACCGGGGAGCTGTTTTTT. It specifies CASRAGGANTGELFF.

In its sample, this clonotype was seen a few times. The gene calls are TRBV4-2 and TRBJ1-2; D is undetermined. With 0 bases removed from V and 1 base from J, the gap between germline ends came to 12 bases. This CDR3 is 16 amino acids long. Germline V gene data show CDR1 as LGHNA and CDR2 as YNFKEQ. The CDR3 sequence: CASSQDPLSFNYGYTF. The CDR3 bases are TGTGCCAGCAGCCAAGATCCTCTTTCCTTTAACTATGGCTACACCTTC.

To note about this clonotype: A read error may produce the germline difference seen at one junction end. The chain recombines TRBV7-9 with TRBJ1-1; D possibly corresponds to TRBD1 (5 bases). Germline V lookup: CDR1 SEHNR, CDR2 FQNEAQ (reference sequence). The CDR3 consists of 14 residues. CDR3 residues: CASSLAVRGTEVFF. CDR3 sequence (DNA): TGTGCCAGCAGCTTAGCAGTACGGGGCACTGAAGTTTTCTTT.

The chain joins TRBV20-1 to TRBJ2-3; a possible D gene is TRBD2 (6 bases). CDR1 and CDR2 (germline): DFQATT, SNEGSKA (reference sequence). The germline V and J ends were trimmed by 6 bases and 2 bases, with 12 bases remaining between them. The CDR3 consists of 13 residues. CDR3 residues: CSAQPGLTDTQYF. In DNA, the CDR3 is TGCAGTGCCCAACCGGGACTCACAGATACGCAGTATTTT.

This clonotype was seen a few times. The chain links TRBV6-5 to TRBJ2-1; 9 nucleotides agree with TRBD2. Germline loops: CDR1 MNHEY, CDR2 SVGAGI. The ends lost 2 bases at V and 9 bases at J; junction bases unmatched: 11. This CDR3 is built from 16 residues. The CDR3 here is CASSYGGRGGLIEQFF. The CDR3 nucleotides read TGTGCCAGCAGTTACGGTGGGCGGGGGGGCCTGATTGAGCAGTTCTTC.

The CDR3, as DNA: TGTGCCAGCAGCGTAGCCGGCAGGGTTCCCTACGAGCAGTACTTC. It specifies CASSVAGRVPYEQYF. The rearrangement links TRBV9 to TRBJ2-7, with D tentatively TRBD1 (5 bases). Trimming took off 0 bases at V and 2 bases at J, with 12 bases between the two ends. The CDR3 loop spans 15 amino acids. Per the germline V gene, CDR1 is SGDLS and CDR2 is YYNGEE. The whole variable domain, filled in from reference TRBV9 and TRBJ2-7, reads DSGVTQTPKHLITATGQRVTLRCSPRSGDLSVYWYQQSLDQGLQFLIQYYNGEERAKGNILERFSAQQFPDLHSELNLSSLELGDSALYFCASSVAGRVPYEQYFGPGTRLTVT.

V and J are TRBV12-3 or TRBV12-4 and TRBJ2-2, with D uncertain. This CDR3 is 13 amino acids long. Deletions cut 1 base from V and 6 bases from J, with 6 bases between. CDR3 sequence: CASSLDFAGELFF. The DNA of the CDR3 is TGTGCCAGCAGTTTAGATTTCGCCGGGGAGCTGTTTTTT.

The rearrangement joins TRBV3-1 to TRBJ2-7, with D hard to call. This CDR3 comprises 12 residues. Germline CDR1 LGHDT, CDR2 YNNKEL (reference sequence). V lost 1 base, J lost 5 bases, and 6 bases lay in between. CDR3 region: CASSQGANEQYF. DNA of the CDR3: TGTGCCAGCAGCCAAGGAGCAAACGAGCAGTACTTC.

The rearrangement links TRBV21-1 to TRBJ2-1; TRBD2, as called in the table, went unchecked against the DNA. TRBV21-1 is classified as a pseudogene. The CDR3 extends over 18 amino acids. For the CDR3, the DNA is TGTGCCAGCAGCAAAATCGGCCCAAGGTGGGGAGGGAACAATGAGCAGTTCTTC. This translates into CASSKIGPRWGGNNEQFF.

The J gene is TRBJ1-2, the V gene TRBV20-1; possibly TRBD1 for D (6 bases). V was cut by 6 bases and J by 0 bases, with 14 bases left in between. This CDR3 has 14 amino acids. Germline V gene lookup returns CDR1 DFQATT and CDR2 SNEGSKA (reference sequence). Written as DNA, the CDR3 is TGCAGTGCAACTAGACAGGCTACTAACTATGGCTACACCTTC. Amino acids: CSATRQATNYGYTF.

The CDR3, as DNA: TGTGCCAGTTTGGGTGACTTGCCGTCCTACGAGCAGTACTTC. This gives the protein CASLGDLPSYEQYF. The chain is built from TRBV28 and TRBJ2-7; D unresolved. The germline gives CDR1 MDHEN, CDR2 SYDVKM. CDR3 size: 14 residues. The germline V and J ends were trimmed by 9 bases and 1 base, with 16 bases remaining between them.

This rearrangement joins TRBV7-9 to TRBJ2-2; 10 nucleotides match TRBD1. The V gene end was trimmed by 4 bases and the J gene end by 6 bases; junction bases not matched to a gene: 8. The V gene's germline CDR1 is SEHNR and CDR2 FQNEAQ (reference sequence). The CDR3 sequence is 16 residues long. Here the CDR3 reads CASSSRDRGFPGELFF. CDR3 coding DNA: TGTGCCAGCAGCTCCCGGGACAGGGGCTTCCCCGGGGAGCTGTTTTTT.

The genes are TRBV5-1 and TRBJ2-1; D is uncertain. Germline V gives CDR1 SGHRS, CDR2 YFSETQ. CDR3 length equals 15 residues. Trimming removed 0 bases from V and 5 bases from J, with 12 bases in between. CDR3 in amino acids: CASSLARVADNEQFF. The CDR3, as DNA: TGCGCCAGCAGCTTGGCCCGGGTTGCCGACAATGAGCAGTTCTTC.

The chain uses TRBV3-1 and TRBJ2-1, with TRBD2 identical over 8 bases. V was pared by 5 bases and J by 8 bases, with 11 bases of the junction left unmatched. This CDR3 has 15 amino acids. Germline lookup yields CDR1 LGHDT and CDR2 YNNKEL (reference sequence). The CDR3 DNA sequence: TGTGCCAGCAGCTACGTAACGGGAGGGCCTGATGAGCAGTTCTTC. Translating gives CASSYVTGGPDEQFF.